There are many counts of the clone carrying this T cell receptor beta chain. This sample was taken from a study of T-cell memory formation after mild COVID-19. TCRdb re-analysed the 5' RACE reads in MiXCR, keeping a single row per CDR3 protein. The repertoire holds roughly 13,000 distinct CDR3 sequences, around 12% seen once, with roughly half in the top ten. Per the germline V gene, CDR1 is ENHRY and CDR2 is SYGVKD. The V gene lost 3 bases and the J gene lost 1 base, with 15 bases spanning the gap. The CDR3 loop spans 16 amino acids. Sample: PBMCs or a T cell subset sorted from them (not recorded which). This TCR derives from an adult woman who had mild COVID-19 (a few samples of this study predate the infection). Cell type and time point are not known. The chain recombines TRBV10-3 with TRBJ1-1; D gene ambiguous. The CDR3 here is CAISDPTWIRNTEAFF. The CDR3, as DNA: TGTGCCATCAGTGACCCCACCTGGATAAGGAACACTGAAGCTTTCTTT.